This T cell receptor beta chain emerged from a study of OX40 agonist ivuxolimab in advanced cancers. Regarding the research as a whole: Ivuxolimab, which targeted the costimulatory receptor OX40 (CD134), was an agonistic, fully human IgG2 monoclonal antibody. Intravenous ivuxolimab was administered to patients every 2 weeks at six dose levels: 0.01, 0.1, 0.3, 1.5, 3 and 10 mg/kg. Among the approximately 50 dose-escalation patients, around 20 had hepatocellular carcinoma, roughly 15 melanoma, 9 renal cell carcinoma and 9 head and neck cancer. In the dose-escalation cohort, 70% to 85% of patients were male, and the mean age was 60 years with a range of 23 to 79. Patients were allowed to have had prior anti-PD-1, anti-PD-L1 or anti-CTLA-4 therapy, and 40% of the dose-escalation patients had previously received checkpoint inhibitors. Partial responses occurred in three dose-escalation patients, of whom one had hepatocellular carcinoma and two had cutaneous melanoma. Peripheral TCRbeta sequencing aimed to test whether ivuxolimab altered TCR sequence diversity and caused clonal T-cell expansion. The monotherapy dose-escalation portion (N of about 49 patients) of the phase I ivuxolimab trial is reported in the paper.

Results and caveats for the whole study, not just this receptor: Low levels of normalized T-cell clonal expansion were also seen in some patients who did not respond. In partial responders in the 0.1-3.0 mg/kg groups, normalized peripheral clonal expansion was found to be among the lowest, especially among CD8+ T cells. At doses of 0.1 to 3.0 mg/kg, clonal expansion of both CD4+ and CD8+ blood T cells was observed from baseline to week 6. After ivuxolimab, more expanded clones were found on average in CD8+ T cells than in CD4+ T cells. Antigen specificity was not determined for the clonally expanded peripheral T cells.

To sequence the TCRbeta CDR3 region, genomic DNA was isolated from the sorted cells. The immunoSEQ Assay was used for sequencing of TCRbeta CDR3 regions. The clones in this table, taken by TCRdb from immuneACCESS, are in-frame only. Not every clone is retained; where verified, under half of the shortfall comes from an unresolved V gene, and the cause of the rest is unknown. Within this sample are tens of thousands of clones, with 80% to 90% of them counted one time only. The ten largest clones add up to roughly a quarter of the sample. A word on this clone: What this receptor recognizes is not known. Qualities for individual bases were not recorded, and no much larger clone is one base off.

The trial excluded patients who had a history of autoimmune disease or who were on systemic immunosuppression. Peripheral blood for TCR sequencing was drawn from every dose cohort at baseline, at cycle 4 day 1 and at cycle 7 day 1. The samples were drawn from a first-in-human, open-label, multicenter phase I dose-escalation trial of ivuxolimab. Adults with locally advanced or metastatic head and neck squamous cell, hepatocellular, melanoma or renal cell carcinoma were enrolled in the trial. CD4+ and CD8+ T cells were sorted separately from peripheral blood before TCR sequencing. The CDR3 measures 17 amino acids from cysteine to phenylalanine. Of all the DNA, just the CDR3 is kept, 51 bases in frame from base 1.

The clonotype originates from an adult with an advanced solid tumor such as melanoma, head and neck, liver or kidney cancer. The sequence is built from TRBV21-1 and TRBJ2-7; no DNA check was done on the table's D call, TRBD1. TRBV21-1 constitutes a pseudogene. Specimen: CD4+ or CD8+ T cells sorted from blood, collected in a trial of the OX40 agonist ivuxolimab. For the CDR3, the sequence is CASSKRDRTGGDYEQYF. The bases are TGTGCCAGCAGCAAAAGGGACAGGACAGGGGGCGATTACGAGCAGTACTTC.